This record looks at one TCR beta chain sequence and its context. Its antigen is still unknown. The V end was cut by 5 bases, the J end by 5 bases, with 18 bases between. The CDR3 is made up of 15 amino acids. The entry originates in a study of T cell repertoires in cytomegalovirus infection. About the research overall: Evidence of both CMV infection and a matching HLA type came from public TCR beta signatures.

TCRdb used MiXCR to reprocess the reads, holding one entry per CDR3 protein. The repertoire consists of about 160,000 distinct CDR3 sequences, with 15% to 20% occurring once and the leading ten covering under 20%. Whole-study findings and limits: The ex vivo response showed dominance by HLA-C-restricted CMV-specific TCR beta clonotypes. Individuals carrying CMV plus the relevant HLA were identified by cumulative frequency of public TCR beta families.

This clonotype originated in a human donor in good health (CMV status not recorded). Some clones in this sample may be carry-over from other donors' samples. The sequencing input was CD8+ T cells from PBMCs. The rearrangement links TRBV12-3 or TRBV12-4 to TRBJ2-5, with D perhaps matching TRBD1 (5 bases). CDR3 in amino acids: CASSRLTTVSETQYF. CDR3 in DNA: TGTGCCAGCAGTCGACTGACGACAGTTTCGGAGACCCAGTACTTC.